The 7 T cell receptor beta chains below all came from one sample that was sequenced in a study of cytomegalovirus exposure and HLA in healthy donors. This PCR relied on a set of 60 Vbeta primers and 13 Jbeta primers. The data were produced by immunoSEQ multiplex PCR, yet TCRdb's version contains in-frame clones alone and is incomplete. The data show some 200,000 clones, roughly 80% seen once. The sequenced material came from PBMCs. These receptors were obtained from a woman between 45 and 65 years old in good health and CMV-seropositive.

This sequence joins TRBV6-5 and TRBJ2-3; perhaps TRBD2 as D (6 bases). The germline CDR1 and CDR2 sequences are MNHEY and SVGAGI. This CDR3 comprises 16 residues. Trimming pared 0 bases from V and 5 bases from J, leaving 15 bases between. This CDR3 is CASSYSGEGRIDTQYF. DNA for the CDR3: TGTGCCAGCAGTTACTCTGGAGAAGGGAGGATAGATACGCAGTATTTT.

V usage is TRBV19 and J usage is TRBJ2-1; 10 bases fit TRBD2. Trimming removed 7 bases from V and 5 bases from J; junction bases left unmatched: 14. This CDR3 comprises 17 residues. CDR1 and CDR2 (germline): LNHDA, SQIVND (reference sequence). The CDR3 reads CASNMGLAGVRDNEQFF. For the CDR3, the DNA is TGTGCCAGTAACATGGGGCTAGCGGGGGTCCGAGACAATGAGCAGTTCTTC.

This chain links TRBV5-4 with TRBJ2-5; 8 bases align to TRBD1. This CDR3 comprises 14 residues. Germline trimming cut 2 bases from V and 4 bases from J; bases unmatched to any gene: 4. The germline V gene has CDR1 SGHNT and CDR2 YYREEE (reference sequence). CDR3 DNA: TGTGCCAGCAGCTTACCAGGGGGCACAGAGACCCAGTACTTC. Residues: CASSLPGGTETQYF.

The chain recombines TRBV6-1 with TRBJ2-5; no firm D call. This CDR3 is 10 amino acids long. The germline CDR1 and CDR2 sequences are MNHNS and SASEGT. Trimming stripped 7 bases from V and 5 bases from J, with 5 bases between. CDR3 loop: CASNWETQYF. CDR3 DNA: TGTGCCAGCAACTGGGAGACCCAGTACTTC.

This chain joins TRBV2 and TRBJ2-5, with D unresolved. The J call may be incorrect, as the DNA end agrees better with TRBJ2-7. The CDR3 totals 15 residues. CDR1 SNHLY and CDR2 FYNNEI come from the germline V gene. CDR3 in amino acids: CASSRFPGDSYEQYF. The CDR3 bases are TGTGCCAGCAGTAGGTTTCCGGGTGACTCCTACGAGCAGTACTTC.

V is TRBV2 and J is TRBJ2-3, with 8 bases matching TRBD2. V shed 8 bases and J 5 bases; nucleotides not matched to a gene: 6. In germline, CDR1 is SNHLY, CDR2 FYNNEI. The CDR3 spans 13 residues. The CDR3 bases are TGTGCCAGCCAGCGGGGGCGCGTAGATACGCAGTATTTT. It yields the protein CASQRGRVDTQYF.

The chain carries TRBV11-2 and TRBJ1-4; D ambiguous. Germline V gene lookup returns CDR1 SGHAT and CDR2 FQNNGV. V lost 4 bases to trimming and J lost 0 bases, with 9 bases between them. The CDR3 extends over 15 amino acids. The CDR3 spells CASSSDGATNEKLFF. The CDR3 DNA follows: TGTGCCAGCAGCTCGGACGGGGCAACTAATGAAAAACTGTTTTTT.